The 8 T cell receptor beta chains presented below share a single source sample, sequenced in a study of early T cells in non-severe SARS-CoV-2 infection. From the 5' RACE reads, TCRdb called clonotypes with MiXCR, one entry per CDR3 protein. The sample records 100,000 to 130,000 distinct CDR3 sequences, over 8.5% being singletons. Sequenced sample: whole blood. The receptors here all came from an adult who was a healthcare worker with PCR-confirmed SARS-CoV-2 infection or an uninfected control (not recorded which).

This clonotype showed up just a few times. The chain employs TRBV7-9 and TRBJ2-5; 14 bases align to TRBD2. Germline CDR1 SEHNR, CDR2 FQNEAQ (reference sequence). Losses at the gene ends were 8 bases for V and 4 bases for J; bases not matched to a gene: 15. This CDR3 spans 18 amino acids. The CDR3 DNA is TGTGCCAGCGGGGAGACTAGCGGGAGGGCACCGGTTGGAGAGACCCAGTACTTC. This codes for CASGETSGRAPVGETQYF.

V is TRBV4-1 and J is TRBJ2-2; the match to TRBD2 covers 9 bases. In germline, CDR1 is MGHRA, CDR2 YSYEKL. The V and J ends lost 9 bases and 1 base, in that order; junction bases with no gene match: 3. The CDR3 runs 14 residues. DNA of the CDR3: TGCGCCAGTTCTAGCGGGATGAACACCGGGGAGCTGTTTTTT. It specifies CASSSGMNTGELFF.

CDR3 nucleotides: TGTGCCAGCAGGGATACCGTAGGTGAGCAGTTCTTC. Encoded protein: CASRDTVGEQFF. The chain combines TRBV6-6 with TRBJ2-1, with unresolved D. There are 12 residues in the CDR3. V was clipped by 6 bases and J by 9 bases, with 12 bases between them. Germline V lookup: CDR1 MNHNY, CDR2 SVGAGI (reference sequence).

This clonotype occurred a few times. CDR3 nucleotides: TGTGCCAGCAGGCCCTCGACAGGGGTTGAAACCGAGCAGTACTTC. Translating it yields CASRPSTGVETEQYF. The V gene is TRBV2, the J gene TRBJ2-7, with 8 bases identical to TRBD1. The CDR3 runs 15 residues. The germline V gene has CDR1 SNHLY and CDR2 FYNNEI. Trimming at V came to 6 bases and at J to 6 bases, leaving 13 bases not matched to a gene.

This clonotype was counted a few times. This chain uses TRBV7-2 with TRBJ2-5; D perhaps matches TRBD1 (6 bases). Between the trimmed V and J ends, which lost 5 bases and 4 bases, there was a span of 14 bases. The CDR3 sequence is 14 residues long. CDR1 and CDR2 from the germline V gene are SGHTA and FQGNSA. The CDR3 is CASSVGGSGETQYF. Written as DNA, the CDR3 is TGTGCCAGCAGCGTAGGGGGTAGTGGAGAGACCCAGTACTTC.

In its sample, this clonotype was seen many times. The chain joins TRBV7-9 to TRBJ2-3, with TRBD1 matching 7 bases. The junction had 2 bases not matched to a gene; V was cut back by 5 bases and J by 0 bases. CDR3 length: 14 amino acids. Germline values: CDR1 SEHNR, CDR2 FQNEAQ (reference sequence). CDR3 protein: CASSRDSSTDTQYF. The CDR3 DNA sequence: TGTGCCAGCAGCCGGGACAGTAGCACAGATACGCAGTATTTT.

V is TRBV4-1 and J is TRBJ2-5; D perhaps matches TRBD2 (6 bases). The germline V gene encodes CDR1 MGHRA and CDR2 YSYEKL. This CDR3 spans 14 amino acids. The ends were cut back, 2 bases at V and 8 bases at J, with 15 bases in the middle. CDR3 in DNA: TGCGCCAGCAGCCAACTACTAGCCGGCTATACCCAGTACTTC. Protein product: CASSQLLAGYTQYF.

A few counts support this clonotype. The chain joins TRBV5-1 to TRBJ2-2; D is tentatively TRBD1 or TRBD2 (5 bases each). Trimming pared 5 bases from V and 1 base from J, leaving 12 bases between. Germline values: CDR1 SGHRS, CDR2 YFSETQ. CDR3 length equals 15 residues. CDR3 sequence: CASSRLGGNTGELFF. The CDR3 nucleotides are TGCGCCAGCAGTCGCCTTGGGGGGAACACCGGGGAGCTGTTTTTT.